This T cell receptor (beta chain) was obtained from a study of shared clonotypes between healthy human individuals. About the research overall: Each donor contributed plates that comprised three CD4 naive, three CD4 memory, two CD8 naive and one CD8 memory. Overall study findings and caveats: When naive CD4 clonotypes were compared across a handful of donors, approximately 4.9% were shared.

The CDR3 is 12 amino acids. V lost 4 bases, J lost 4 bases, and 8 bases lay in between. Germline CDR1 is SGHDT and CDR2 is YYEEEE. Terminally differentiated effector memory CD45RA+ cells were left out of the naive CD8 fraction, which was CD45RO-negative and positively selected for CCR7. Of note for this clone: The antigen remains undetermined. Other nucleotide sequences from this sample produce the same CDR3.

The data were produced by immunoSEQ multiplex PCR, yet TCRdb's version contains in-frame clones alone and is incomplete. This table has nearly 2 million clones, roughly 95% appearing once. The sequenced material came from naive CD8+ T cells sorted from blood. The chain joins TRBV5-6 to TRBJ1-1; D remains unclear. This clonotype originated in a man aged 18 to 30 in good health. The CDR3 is CASSAGSTEAFF. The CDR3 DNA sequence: TGTGCCAGCAGCGCCGGTAGCACTGAAGCTTTCTTT. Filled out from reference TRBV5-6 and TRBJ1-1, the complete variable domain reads DAGVTQSPTHLIKTRGQQVTLRCSPKSGHDTVSWYQQALGQGPQFIFQYYEEEERQRGNFPDRFSGHQFPNYSSELNVNALLLGDSALYLCASSAGSTEAFFGQGTRLTVV.